Only a few counts were recorded for the clone carrying this T cell receptor (beta chain). What it binds is unknown. This specimen comes from a study of radiation and T cells in renal cell carcinoma. Study summary: Nephrectomy followed 15 Gy stereotactic body radiation by 4 weeks. General observations from the study: In blood, top tumor clones expanded by 2 weeks, shrinking by 4. Pretreatment tumor biopsies were lacking, so baseline clonotypes are unknown.

Measured with immunoSEQ multiplex PCR; TCRdb has only the in-frame clones, and not every one. The sample has around 160,000 clones, 88% seen once. The time point is: baseline pretreatment blood. The treatment: 15 Gy SBRT to primary tumor, nephrectomy 4 weeks later. The tumor was a clear cell renal cell carcinoma. The CDR3 is made up of 15 amino acids. Per germline, CDR1 LGHNA and CDR2 YSLEER. Trimming took off 1 base at V and 3 bases at J, with 10 bases between the two ends. The sequences come from blood, collected from a patient whose treatment included radiotherapy and nephrectomy. The sequence derives from a woman aged 70-85 years with renal cell carcinoma. The chain employs TRBV4-3 and TRBJ1-5; no reliable D call. CDR3 coding DNA: TGCGCCAGCAGCCAAGGAAGCTCCCCCAATCAGCCCCAGCATTTT. Its translation: CASSQGSSPNQPQHF.